This T cell receptor beta chain was retrieved from a study of T cell repertoires in cytomegalovirus infection. Study information: Well-studied HLA-B-restricted CMV epitopes were used in the study alongside recently identified HLA-C-restricted ones. From public TCR beta signatures came an indication of both CMV infection and matching HLA type.

The CDR3 has 14 amino acids. After removal of 0 bases from V and 5 bases from J, the junction contained 3 bases not matched to a gene. Per germline, CDR1 SGHTA and CDR2 FQGNSA. The table lists this clonotype with a few counts. As yet, its antigen is unknown. TCRdb reanalysed the reads using MiXCR and keeps one entry per CDR3 protein. Of under 850,000 distinct CDR3 sequences in the sample, around a third are singletons; the top ten hold roughly 20%. The source material was cultured PBMCs, sampled from culture after CMV antigen stimulation. The chain has TRBV7-2 and TRBJ2-5; TRBD2 matches 7 bases. This sequence was found in a human donor in good health (CMV status not recorded). Some clones in this sample may be carry-over from other donors' samples. The CDR3 sequence: CASSLAAGVETQYF. CDR3 DNA: TGTGCCAGCAGCTTAGCTGCGGGAGTGGAGACCCAGTACTTC.